Listed below are T cell receptor beta chains from one sample, sequenced in a study of T cell changes during pregnancy in multiple sclerosis. Some clones are missing from TCRdb's copy, which holds only in-frame ones; the method was immunoSEQ multiplex PCR. This sample has about 42,000 clones; 91% occur once, and the top ten carry under 0.5%. The sample was CD4+ T cells from peripheral blood mononuclear cells, taken in the second trimester of pregnancy. These receptors all come from a female donor in good health, enrolled as a control in a pregnancy study. Each CDR3 is given with its conserved first and last residue. A D gene is named only where the DNA matches it firmly. Only some rows state a clone size, as once, few, many or a class for expanded clones.

TGCGCCAGCAGCCAAGGACTAGAGCCCACCGGGGAGCTGTTTTTT | CASSQGLEPTGELFF | - | - | TRBJ2-2 | TRBV4-3
TGTGCCAGCTCACTCCGGGACAGTGTGAACTATGGCTACACCTTC | CASSLRDSVNYGYTF | TRBD1 | - | TRBJ1-2 | TRBV18
TGTGCCAGCAGCCTCCGGACTAGCGGGGGCCCCGGAGTAGCCAAAAACATTCAGTACTTC | CASSLRTSGGPGVAKNIQYF | TRBD2 | once | TRBJ2-4 | TRBV5-5
TGTGCCACCCGTAGGGAGGATGCCTACAATGAGCAGTTCTTC | CATRREDAYNEQFF | - | - | TRBJ2-1 | TRBV15
TGCGCCAGCAGTAGGGGCCCTGCAGGGACCCAGTACTTC | CASSRGPAGTQYF | - | - | TRBJ2-5 | TRBV5-1
TGCGCCAGCAGCCCCGGGACTAGCATCACCCGAGGGGGTCGCTATGAGCAGTTCTTC | CASSPGTSITRGGRYEQFF | TRBD2 | once | TRBJ2-1 | TRBV5-1
TGTGCCACCCAGCGGACTAACATCTGGAACACTGAAGCTTTCTTT | CATQRTNIWNTEAFF | - | few | TRBJ1-1 | TRBV6-5
TGTGCCAGCAGTTTGCCTTCAGGGGTACCCCTCCACTTT | CASSLPSGVPLHF | - | - | TRBJ1-6 | TRBV27
TGTGCCAGCAGCTTAGGCAGGCCGAATGAAAAACTGTTTTTT | CASSLGRPNEKLFF | - | - | TRBJ1-4 | TRBV5-6
TGTGCCTGGCGACTAGCGGGAGGAGAAACGCAGTATTTT | CAWRLAGGETQYF | TRBD2 | - | TRBJ2-3 | TRBV30
TGTGCCAGTGGATTAGCGGGAGCGGGAGAGCAGTTCTTC | CASGLAGAGEQFF | TRBD2 | - | TRBJ2-1 | TRBV19
TGCGCCAGCAGTGAGGGCCTCCGTTCGGGACTAAACAATGAGCAGTTCTTC | CASSEGLRSGLNNEQFF | TRBD2 | - | TRBJ2-1 | TRBV10-2
TGTGCCAGCAGTCTTGCGACAGACTATGGCTACACCTTC | CASSLATDYGYTF | - | few | TRBJ1-2 | TRBV27
TGTGCCAGCTCACCAAGACAGGCAGGCTCTGGGGCCAACGTCCTGACTTTC | CASSPRQAGSGANVLTF | - | - | TRBJ2-6 | TRBV18
TGTGCCAGCAGCAGGTCGGGGTTTGGTACTGAAGCTTTCTTT | CASSRSGFGTEAFF | - | - | TRBJ1-1 | TRBV5-4
TGTGCCAGCAGGGCAGGGCAGAAGAACACTGAAGCTTTCTTT | CASRAGQKNTEAFF | - | - | TRBJ1-1 | TRBV6-1
TGTGCCAGCAGCTTAGGACAGGGAAGCTCCTACGAGCAGTACTTC | CASSLGQGSSYEQYF | TRBD1 | - | TRBJ2-7 | TRBV11-3
TGTGCCAGCTCACTAACCCAGCGGGGGGGCTACGAGCAGTACTTC | CASSLTQRGGYEQYF | TRBD2 | - | TRBJ2-7 | TRBV18
TGTGCCAGCAGCTTAGGAGACAGCCACGGTCAGACCCAGTACTTC | CASSLGDSHGQTQYF | - | - | TRBJ2-5 | TRBV7-8
TGTGCCAGCAGCTTAGGGACTAGCCTAGTAGAGACCCAGTACTTC | CASSLGTSLVETQYF | TRBD2 | few | TRBJ2-5 | TRBV7-9
TGTGCCAGCAGTTTAGTCGGGGGGCATCAGCCCCAGCATTTT | CASSLVGGHQPQHF | - | once | TRBJ1-5 | TRBV28
TGTGCCAGCTCCCCTATGACAATATCTCAGCCCCAGCATTTT | CASSPMTISQPQHF | - | - | TRBJ1-5 | TRBV18
TGTGCCAGAGGCCAGGGCAGGACCTACGAGCAGTACTTC | CARGQGRTYEQYF | - | - | TRBJ2-7 | TRBV19
TGTGCCAGCAGGAGGTCCGTTACATTCAATGAGCAGTTCTTC | CASRRSVTFNEQFF | - | - | TRBJ2-1 | TRBV11-2
TGTGCCAGCAGCGTAGGCGGGGGTTATTCCTACAATGAGCAGTTCTTC | CASSVGGGYSYNEQFF | TRBD2 | - | TRBJ2-1 | TRBV9
TGTGCCACCAGGCCCCAGAACTCCTACGAGCAGTACTTC | CATRPQNSYEQYF | - | - | TRBJ2-7 | TRBV19
TGTGCCAGCAGTATCGGACAGACGCCCCTCCACTTT | CASSIGQTPLHF | - | - | TRBJ1-6 | TRBV2
TGCGCCAGCAGCCAAGCCCTTACTAGCGGGGTCACAGATACGCAGTATTTT | CASSQALTSGVTDTQYF | TRBD2 | - | TRBJ2-3 | TRBV4-1
TGTGCCGTACGGGACACCTATAGCTACACCTTC | CAVRDTYSYTF | - | - | TRBJ1-2 | TRBV30
TGTGCCAGCAGCCGTGGAGAGGACCAAGAGACCCAGTACTTC | CASSRGEDQETQYF | - | once | TRBJ2-5 | TRBV6-5
TGTGCCAGCAGCCAAGCCGAGACTAGCTCTAACAATGAGCAGTTCTTC | CASSQAETSSNNEQFF | TRBD2 | - | TRBJ2-1 | TRBV4-2
TGTGCCAGCTCACCCCCACTAAACACAGGGGGCGCTTATGGCTACACCTTC | CASSPPLNTGGAYGYTF | TRBD1 | once | TRBJ1-2 | TRBV18
TGTGCCAGCACCGCGACCAGGGTGGAGACCCAGTACTTC | CASTATRVETQYF | - | - | TRBJ2-5 | TRBV6-5
TGTGCCAGCAGCTTTAGGCCTAGGCGGGAGTATTCCAATGAGCAGTTCTTC | CASSFRPRREYSNEQFF | TRBD2 | - | TRBJ2-1 | TRBV27
TGTGCCAGCAGCATCCCGGGAGGCGTAGCGGTTTCCTACGAGCAGTACTTC | CASSIPGGVAVSYEQYF | TRBD2 | - | TRBJ2-7 | TRBV28
TGTGCCAGCAGCTCCTCCCGTCAGGGGGCCGGGGAGCTGTTTTTT | CASSSSRQGAGELFF | TRBD1 | - | TRBJ2-2 | TRBV7-3
TGTGCCAGCAGCGCGCAGGGTGATAGTCAGCCCCAGCATTTT | CASSAQGDSQPQHF | - | - | TRBJ1-5 | TRBV5-4
TGTGCCAGCAGCGTAGCCCCAGGGGGGACAGGGGGCTTCAACGAGCAGTACTTC | CASSVAPGGTGGFNEQYF | TRBD1 | - | TRBJ2-7 | TRBV9
TGTGCCAGCAGTTCCGACAGGGCTGGAAACACCATATATTTT | CASSSDRAGNTIYF | TRBD1 | - | TRBJ1-3 | TRBV27
TGTGCCAGCAGTACCGCAGTCACAGCAGCTAATGAGCAGTTCTTC | CASSTAVTAANEQFF | - | - | TRBJ2-1 | TRBV25-1